These 24 T cell receptor beta chains originate from one sample sequenced in a study of blood T cell repertoires in COVID-19. Repertoires were generated with immunoSEQ multiplex PCR, while TCRdb's copy carries only in-frame clones and drops some. The table lists about 82,000 clones, approximately 80% of them singletons. The sequenced sample consisted of peripheral blood. Receptors were obtained from a woman in her 40s with active or convalescent COVID-19.

V is TRBV28 and J is TRBJ1-6, with 10 positions matching TRBD1. The germline V gene encodes CDR1 MDHEN and CDR2 SYDVKM. The CDR3 loop spans 15 amino acids. The junction had 5 bases not matched to a gene; V was cut back by 5 bases and J by 7 bases. CDR3 coding DNA: TGTGCCAGCAGTGTTCCGGGACAGGGGAATTCACCCCTCCACTTT. Translating it yields CASSVPGQGNSPLHF.

With regard to this clone: Other DNA variants within this sample encode the same CDR3. For the CDR3, the DNA is TGCGCCAGCAGCTTGGCAGGCCAAGCCAATCAGCCCCAGCATTTT. Encoded protein: CASSLAGQANQPQHF. The rearrangement uses TRBV5-1 and TRBJ1-5; D is ambiguous. The CDR3 covers 15 residues. The V end was cut by 0 bases, the J end by 3 bases, with 10 bases between. The germline V gene encodes CDR1 SGHRS and CDR2 YFSETQ. Full variable domain (remainder filled in from reference TRBV5-1 and TRBJ1-5): KAGVTQTPRYLIKTRGQQVTLSCSPISGHRSVSWYQQTPGQGLQFLFEYFSETQRNKGNFPGRFSGRQFSNSRSEMNVSTLELGDSALYLCASSLAGQANQPQHFGDGTRLSIL.

The chain carries TRBV28 and TRBJ2-1; TRBD1 aligns across 7 bases. The V segment lost 8 bases and the J segment 2 bases; nucleotides outside the gene matches: 6. This CDR3 has 14 residues. The germline gives CDR1 MDHEN, CDR2 SYDVKM. DNA for the CDR3: TGTGCCAGCGGGTGGGACAGCACCTACAATGAGCAGTTCTTC. It encodes CASGWDSTYNEQFF. Looking up the rest from reference TRBV28 and TRBJ2-1 gives the full variable domain: DVKVTQSSRYLVKRTGEKVFLECVQDMDHENMFWYRQDPGLGLRLIYFSYDVKMKEKGDIPEGYSVSREKKERFSLILESASTNQTSMYLCASGWDSTYNEQFFGPGTRLTVL.

The chain couples TRBV7-6 to TRBJ2-7; 8 bases map to TRBD1. Germline V gene data show CDR1 as SGHVS and CDR2 as FNYEAQ. J gave up 3 bases and V 1 base, and 8 bases lay outside the gene matches. This CDR3 spans 16 amino acids. The CDR3 here is CASSLEPGTGGYEQYF. The CDR3 DNA follows: TGTGCCAGCAGCTTAGAACCCGGGACAGGCGGCTACGAGCAGTACTTC.

The rearrangement uses TRBV9 and TRBJ2-1; 8 bases map to TRBD2. Unmatched junction bases numbered 12, after V lost 6 bases and J lost 4 bases. Germline V lookup: CDR1 SGDLS, CDR2 YYNGEE. CDR3 length: 16 residues. CDR3 DNA sequence: TGTGCCAGCACCTTAGGGACGGGACTAGGGTACAATGAGCAGTTCTTC. Translating gives CASTLGTGLGYNEQFF.

The rearrangement links TRBV30 to TRBJ2-2, with D tentatively TRBD2 (5 bases). This CDR3 is 14 amino acids long. V lost 1 base and J 4 bases, leaving 10 bases between the germline ends. Germline loops: CDR1 GTSNPN, CDR2 SVGIG (reference sequence). The DNA of the CDR3 is TGTGCCTGGAGTGGACTATCTTCCACCGGGGAGCTGTTTTTT. Its protein product is CAWSGLSSTGELFF.

The chain couples TRBV29-1 to TRBJ2-5; TRBD2 agrees at 9 bases. The CDR3 totals 13 residues. The germline V gene has CDR1 SQVTM and CDR2 ANQGSEA. Trimming removed 4 bases from V and 5 bases from J; junction bases left unmatched: 5. In DNA form, the CDR3 reads TGCAGCGTTGCCGGGACTAGCAGGGAGACCCAGTACTTC. It is translated as CSVAGTSRETQYF.

The rearrangement joins TRBV7-2 to TRBJ1-4, with D possibly TRBD1 on 5 matching bases. V gave up 2 bases and J gave up 10 bases, with 11 bases separating them. Germline lookup yields CDR1 SGHTA and CDR2 FQGNSA. The CDR3 covers 13 residues. CDR3 in DNA: TGTGCCAGCAGCTTAAACCAGGGCGGAAAACTGTTTTTT. This translates into CASSLNQGGKLFF.

The V and J genes are TRBV29-1 and TRBJ1-3, with 9 bases aligning to TRBD1. CDR3 length: 17 residues. The V and J ends lost 1 base and 0 bases, in that order; junction bases with no gene match: 7. The germline V gene has CDR1 SQVTM and CDR2 ANQGSEA. As DNA, the CDR3 is TGCAGCGTTGAAGGAGGGACAGGGAGAACCTCTGGAAACACCATATATTTT. It translates to CSVEGGTGRTSGNTIYF.

This chain links TRBV6-5 with TRBJ2-7; 10 bases are a match to TRBD2. The CDR3 sequence is 15 residues long. In germline, CDR1 is MNHEY, CDR2 SVGAGI. V shed 6 bases and J 2 bases; nucleotides not matched to a gene: 7. The CDR3 here is CASRRTSGAAYEQYF. The CDR3 DNA reads as TGTGCCAGCAGAAGGACTAGCGGTGCCGCCTACGAGCAGTACTTC.

The rearrangement links TRBV2 to TRBJ1-6; D is possibly TRBD1 (6 bases). This CDR3 has 18 amino acids. CDR1 and CDR2 from the germline V gene are SNHLY and FYNNEI. V was shortened by 5 bases and J by 1 base, with 18 bases between the two germline ends. CDR3 loop: CASSPPGGQGSYNSPLHF. DNA for the CDR3: TGTGCCAGCAGTCCCCCCGGGGGGCAGGGATCCTATAATTCACCCCTCCACTTT.

The chain uses TRBV19 and TRBJ1-5; 9 positions match TRBD1. V shed 2 bases and J 1 base; nucleotides not matched to a gene: 3. CDR3 length: 16 residues. Germline V gene data show CDR1 as LNHDA and CDR2 as SQIVND (reference sequence). CDR3 coding DNA: TGTGCCAGTAGTATAATTGGGACAGGGAGCAATCAGCCCCAGCATTTT. Encoded protein: CASSIIGTGSNQPQHF.

The V gene is TRBV11-2, the J gene TRBJ2-1, with TRBD2 as a possible D gene (6 bases). Germline values: CDR1 SGHAT, CDR2 FQNNGV. The CDR3 length is 15 residues. Trimming cost V 1 base and J 1 base, with 8 bases left between them. The CDR3 nucleotides read TGTGCCAGCAGCTTAGCGGGAGTTTCCTACAATGAGCAGTTCTTC. This encodes CASSLAGVSYNEQFF.

This rearrangement joins TRBV4-2 to TRBJ1-1, with 11 nucleotides matching TRBD1. The ends lost 4 bases at V and 2 bases at J; junction bases unmatched: 9. CDR3 length: 17 amino acids. The V gene's germline CDR1 is LGHNA and CDR2 YNFKEQ. The CDR3 sequence is CASSPGTGGMSNTEAFF. The CDR3, as DNA: TGTGCCAGCAGCCCCGGGACAGGGGGAATGTCAAACACTGAAGCTTTCTTT.

The V gene is TRBV5-1, the J gene TRBJ1-4; D might be TRBD1 (5 bases). Germline V gene data show CDR1 as SGHRS and CDR2 as YFSETQ. Trimming removed 5 bases from V and 8 bases from J, with 22 bases in between. The CDR3 covers 16 residues. CDR3 DNA sequence: TGCGCCAGCAGTCGAGGTTCCGGGACTGGGGTGGAAAAACTGTTTTTT. Its translation: CASSRGSGTGVEKLFF.

The rearrangement joins TRBV5-8 to TRBJ1-5; 9 bases fit TRBD1. This CDR3 has 16 residues. Looked up from germline, CDR1 is SGHTS and CDR2 is YDEGEE. V lost 0 bases, J lost 7 bases, and 8 bases stayed unmatched. The CDR3 nucleotides read TGTGCCAGCAGCTTGGTGGGACAGGGCGGTAGGCAGCCCCAGCATTTT. Translating gives CASSLVGQGGRQPQHF.

The chain combines TRBV7-9 with TRBJ1-4; 9 positions agree with TRBD1. This CDR3 spans 16 amino acids. The V and J ends lost 2 bases and 7 bases, in that order; junction bases with no gene match: 8. Germline V CDR1 and CDR2: SEHNR, FQNEAQ (reference sequence). This CDR3 reads CASSLSGDRGGEKLFF. The CDR3 DNA sequence: TGTGCCAGCAGCTTATCGGGTGACAGGGGGGGTGAAAAACTGTTTTTT.

This chain connects TRBV28 to TRBJ2-5; 9 bases fit TRBD2. V gave up 0 bases and J gave up 5 bases; unmatched junction bases: 4. Per germline, CDR1 MDHEN and CDR2 SYDVKM. This CDR3 comprises 15 residues. CDR3 DNA sequence: TGTGCCAGCAGTTTATGGCGGGAGGGCCGGGAGACCCAGTACTTC. Its protein product is CASSLWREGRETQYF.

The V and J genes are TRBV10-3 and TRBJ2-2, with D uncertain. The CDR3 extends over 14 amino acids. Between the trimmed V and J ends, which lost 3 bases and 3 bases, there was a span of 8 bases. In germline, CDR1 is ENHRY, CDR2 SYGVKD. CDR3 in DNA: TGTGCCATCAGTGAATTGCGTGACACCGGGGAGCTGTTTTTT. This gives the protein CAISELRDTGELFF.

This chain joins TRBV7-2 and TRBJ1-5; 11 nucleotides line up with TRBD1. V shed 5 bases, J shed 5 bases, and the junction held 2 bases outside the gene matches. This CDR3 is 14 amino acids long. Germline lookup yields CDR1 SGHTA and CDR2 FQGNSA. The CDR3 nucleotides read TGTGCCAGCAGCCGGACAGGGGGCGATCAGCCCCAGCATTTT. This gives the protein CASSRTGGDQPQHF. Full variable domain (rest looked up from reference TRBV7-2 and TRBJ1-5): GAGVSQSPSNKVTEKGKDVELRCDPISGHTALYWYRQSLGQGLEFLIYFQGNSAPDKSGLPSDRFSAERTGGSVSTLTIQRTQQEDSAVYLCASSRTGGDQPQHFGDGTRLSIL.

V and J are TRBV6-5 and TRBJ1-3; D might be TRBD1 (6 bases). The CDR3 runs 14 residues. CDR1 MNHEY and CDR2 SVGAGI come from the germline V gene. Trimming removed 2 bases at V and 3 bases at J, with 8 bases between. Here the CDR3 DNA reads TGTGCCAGCAGTTACGGGGGCGGTGGAAACACCATATATTTT. The encoded protein is CASSYGGGGNTIYF.

The CDR3 nucleotides are TGTGCCAGCAGTTTATTGGGAGGGGTCGGTGAAAAACTGTTTTTT. Translating it yields CASSLLGGVGEKLFF. The chain couples TRBV28 to TRBJ1-4; D perhaps matches TRBD1 (5 bases). Per the germline V gene, CDR1 is MDHEN and CDR2 is SYDVKM. Trimming shortened V by 1 base and J by 7 bases, and 13 bases separated the two germline ends. The CDR3 loop spans 15 amino acids.

The chain couples TRBV7-2 to TRBJ2-7, with 11 bases aligning to TRBD1. The CDR3 covers 15 residues. V shed 1 base, J shed 4 bases, and the junction held 3 bases outside the gene matches. CDR1 is SGHTA, CDR2 FQGNSA, per germline. CDR3 coding DNA: TGTGCCAGCAGCTTAGGGACAGGGGGCCGATACGAGCAGTACTTC. Protein product: CASSLGTGGRYEQYF.

CDR3: CGTGSGNTIYF. CDR3 sequence (DNA): TGCGGAACAGGGTCTGGAAACACCATATATTTT. The V call is TRBV29-1, the J call TRBJ1-3, with a weak D call TRBD1 (6 bases). Per germline, CDR1 SQVTM and CDR2 ANQGSEA. CDR3 length equals 11 residues.